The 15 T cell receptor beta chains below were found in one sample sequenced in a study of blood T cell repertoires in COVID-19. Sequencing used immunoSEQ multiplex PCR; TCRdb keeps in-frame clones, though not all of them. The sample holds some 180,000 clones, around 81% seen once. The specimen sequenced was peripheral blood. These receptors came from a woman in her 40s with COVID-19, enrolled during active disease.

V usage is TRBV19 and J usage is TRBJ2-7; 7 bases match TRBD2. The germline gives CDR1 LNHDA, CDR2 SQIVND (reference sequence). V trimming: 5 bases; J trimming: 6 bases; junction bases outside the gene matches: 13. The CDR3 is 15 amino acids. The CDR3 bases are TGTGCCAGTAGTCCGAGGGGAGGGAATTCTGCCGAGCAGTACTTC. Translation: CASSPRGGNSAEQYF.

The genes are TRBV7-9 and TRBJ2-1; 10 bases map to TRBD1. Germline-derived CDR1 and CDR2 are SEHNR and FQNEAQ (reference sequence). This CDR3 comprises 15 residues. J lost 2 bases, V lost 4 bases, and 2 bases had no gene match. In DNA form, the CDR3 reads TGTGCCAGCAGCTCGGGGACAGGGGCCTACAATGAGCAGTTCTTC. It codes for CASSSGTGAYNEQFF.

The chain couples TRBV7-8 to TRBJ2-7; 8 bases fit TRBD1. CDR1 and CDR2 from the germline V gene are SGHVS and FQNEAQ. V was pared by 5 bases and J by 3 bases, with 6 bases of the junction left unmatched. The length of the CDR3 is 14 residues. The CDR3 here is CASSLDRGIYEQYV. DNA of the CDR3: TGTGCCAGCAGCCTAGACAGGGGAATCTACGAGCAGTACGTC.

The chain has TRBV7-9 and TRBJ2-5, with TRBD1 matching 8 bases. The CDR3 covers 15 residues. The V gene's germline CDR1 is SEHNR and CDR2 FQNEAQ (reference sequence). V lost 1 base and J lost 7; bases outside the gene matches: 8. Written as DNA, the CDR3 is TGTGCCAGCAGCTTAGAGGCAGGGGGCGTGGGGACCCAGTACTTC. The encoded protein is CASSLEAGGVGTQYF.

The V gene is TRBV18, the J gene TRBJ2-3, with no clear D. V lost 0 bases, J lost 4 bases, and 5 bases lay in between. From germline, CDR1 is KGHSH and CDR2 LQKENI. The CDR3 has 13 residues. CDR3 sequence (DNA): TGTGCCAGCTCACCACCGCCAGCAGATACGCAGTATTTT. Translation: CASSPPPADTQYF. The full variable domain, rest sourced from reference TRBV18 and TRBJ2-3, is NAGVMQNPRHLVRRRGQEARLRCSPMKGHSHVYWYRQLPEEGLKFMVYLQKENIIDESGMPKERFSAEFPKEGPSILRIQQVVRGDSAAYFCASSPPPADTQYFGPGTRLTVL.

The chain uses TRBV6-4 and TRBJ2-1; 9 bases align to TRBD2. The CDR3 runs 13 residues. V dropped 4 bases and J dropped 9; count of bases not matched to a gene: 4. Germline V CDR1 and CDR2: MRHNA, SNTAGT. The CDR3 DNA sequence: TGTGCCAGCAGTGCTAGCGGGACTGGTGAGCAGTTCTTC. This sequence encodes CASSASGTGEQFF.

CDR3 sequence reads: CASSRDTLPEQYV. The CDR3 nucleotides read TGTGCCAGCTCGAGGGACACCCTACCGGAGCAGTACGTC. V is TRBV2 and J is TRBJ2-7; a possible D gene is TRBD1 (6 bases). The CDR3 runs 13 residues. V lost 8 bases and J lost 7, with 18 bases in between. Germline CDR1 is SNHLY and CDR2 is FYNNEI.

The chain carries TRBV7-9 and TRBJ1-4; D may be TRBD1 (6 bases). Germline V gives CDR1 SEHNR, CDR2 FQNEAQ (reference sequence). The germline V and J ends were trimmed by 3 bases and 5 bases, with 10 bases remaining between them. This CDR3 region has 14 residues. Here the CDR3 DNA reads TGTGCCAGCAGCTTTGTCAGGGGAAATGAAAAACTGTTTTTT. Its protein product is CASSFVRGNEKLFF.

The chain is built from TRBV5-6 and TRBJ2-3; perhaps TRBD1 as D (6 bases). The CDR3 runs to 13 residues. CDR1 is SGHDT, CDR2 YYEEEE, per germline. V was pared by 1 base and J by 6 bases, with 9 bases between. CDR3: CASSLWGRDTQYF. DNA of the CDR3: TGTGCCAGCAGCTTGTGGGGGCGGGATACGCAGTATTTT. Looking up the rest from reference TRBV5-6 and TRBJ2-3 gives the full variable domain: DAGVTQSPTHLIKTRGQQVTLRCSPKSGHDTVSWYQQALGQGPQFIFQYYEEEERQRGNFPDRFSGHQFPNYSSELNVNALLLGDSALYLCASSLWGRDTQYFGPGTRLTVL.

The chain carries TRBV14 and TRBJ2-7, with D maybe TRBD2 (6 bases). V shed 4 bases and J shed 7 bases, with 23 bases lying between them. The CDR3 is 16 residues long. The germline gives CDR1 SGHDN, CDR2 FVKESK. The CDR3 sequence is CASSPQGGLLGWEQYF. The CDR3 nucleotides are TGTGCCAGCAGCCCGCAGGGAGGCCTCCTTGGTTGGGAGCAGTACTTC.

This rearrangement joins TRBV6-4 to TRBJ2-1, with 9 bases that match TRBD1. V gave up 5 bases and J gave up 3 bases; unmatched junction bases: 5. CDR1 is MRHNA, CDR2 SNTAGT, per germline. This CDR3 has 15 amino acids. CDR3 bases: TGTGCCAGCAGTCCCACGACAGGGGGCTACAATGAGCAGTTCTTC. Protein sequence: CASSPTTGGYNEQFF.

The CDR3 bases are TGTGCCAGCAACCCACTAGCGGGAGTCTTCAGGGATACGCAGTATTTT. It yields the protein CASNPLAGVFRDTQYF. V gene TRBV28 combines with J gene TRBJ2-3; 11 bases agree with TRBD2. Germline values: CDR1 MDHEN, CDR2 SYDVKM. This CDR3 comprises 16 residues. The junction had 12 bases not matched to a gene; V was cut back by 7 bases and J by 6 bases.

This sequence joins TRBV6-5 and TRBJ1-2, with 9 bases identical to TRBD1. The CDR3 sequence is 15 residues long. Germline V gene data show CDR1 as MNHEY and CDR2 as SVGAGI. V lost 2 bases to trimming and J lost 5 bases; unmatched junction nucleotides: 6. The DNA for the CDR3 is TGTGCCAGCAGTTACCGTGCCGGACAGGGGTATGGCTACACCTTC. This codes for CASSYRAGQGYGYTF.

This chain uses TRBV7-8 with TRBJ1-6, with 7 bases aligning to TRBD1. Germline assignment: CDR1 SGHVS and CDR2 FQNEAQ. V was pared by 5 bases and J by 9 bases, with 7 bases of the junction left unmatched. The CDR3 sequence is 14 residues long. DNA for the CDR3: TGTGCCAGCAGCCCAAGACAGGGCATTTCACCCCTCCACTTT. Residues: CASSPRQGISPLHF. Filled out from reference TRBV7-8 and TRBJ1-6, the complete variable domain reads GAGVSQSPRYKVAKRGQDVALRCDPISGHVSLFWYQQALGQGPEFLTYFQNEAQLDKSGLPSDRFFAERPEGSVSTLKIQRTQQEDSAVYLCASSPRQGISPLHFGNGTRLTVT.

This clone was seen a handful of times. The chain's CDR3 is CAWSVQAGGSYNSPLHF. The DNA of the CDR3 is TGTGCCTGGAGTGTACAGGCAGGGGGCTCCTATAATTCACCCCTCCACTTT. The J gene is TRBJ1-6, the V gene TRBV30, with 7 bases fitting TRBD1. The CDR3 totals 17 residues. Germline V gene lookup returns CDR1 GTSNPN and CDR2 SVGIG (reference sequence). The J segment lost 0 bases and the V segment lost 0 bases, leaving 5 bases of the junction unmatched.